This T cell receptor (beta chain) was identified in a study of blood T cell repertoires in COVID-19. Whole-study context: Samples came from the United States, Italy and Spain, spanning acute and convalescent COVID-19. Sources were T cells, B-cell-depleted T cells, or PBMCs; the material itself was cDNA or gDNA.

The authors' processing: Amplification from reference gene primers served as the basis for estimated nucleated cell counts. Libraries were prepared by immunoSEQ multiplex PCR; TCRdb keeps only in-frame clonotypes and omits some of them. Clone size and V and J calls were adopted from that table, with D and trimming inferred from the DNA. Here the sample spans some 69,000 clones, roughly 88% being singletons. The germline CDR1 and CDR2 sequences are LGHDT and YNNKEL (reference sequence). Unmatched junction bases numbered 5, after V lost 0 bases and J lost 3 bases. The CDR3 covers 16 residues. The sequenced material came from peripheral blood. The V call is TRBV3-1 (or the pseudogene TRBV3-2), the J call TRBJ2-3, with TRBD2 matching over 8 bases. This sequence was found in an elderly man with active or convalescent COVID-19. The CDR3 loop is CASSQDPAGGTDTQYF. CDR3 sequence (DNA): TGTGCCAGCAGCCAAGATCCCGCGGGAGGAACAGATACGCAGTATTTT.